A single sample gave rise to the 30 T cell receptor beta chains below, sequenced in a study of T cell responses to AZD1222 COVID-19 vaccine. Data came from immunoSEQ multiplex PCR; TCRdb stores just in-frame clones and leaves some out. Of approximately 110,000 clones in the sample, over 75% were seen once. The sequenced sample was peripheral blood, obtained on day 0 of AZD1222 vaccination. The receptors were sampled from an adult in good health.

In nucleotides, the CDR3 is TGCAGCGTGGGGGGGGCGACTAACTATGGCTACACCTTC. As protein: CSVGGATNYGYTF. The chain is built from TRBV29-1 and TRBJ1-2; tentatively, D is TRBD1 (6 bases). The CDR3 covers 13 residues. From germline, CDR1 is SQVTM and CDR2 ANQGSEA. Trimming took off 6 bases at V and 0 bases at J, with 11 bases between the two ends.

The chain carries TRBV15 and TRBJ1-1, with D unclear. Per the germline V gene, CDR1 is LNHNV and CDR2 is YYDKDF (reference sequence). CDR3 length: 12 residues. The V and J ends lost 0 bases and 12 bases respectively, with 11 bases between them. For the CDR3, the DNA is TGTGCCACCAGCAGAGATAGGAAAGCCCCTTTCTTT. Translated: CATSRDRKAPFF.

The gene calls are TRBV11-2 and TRBJ1-4; D may be TRBD1 (5 bases). The CDR3 has 16 amino acids. Trimming pared 2 bases from V and 8 bases from J, leaving 18 bases between. Per germline, CDR1 SGHAT and CDR2 FQNNGV. In nucleotides, the CDR3 is TGTGCCAGCAGCTTAAACGCCAGGGTGGTCAGCGAAAAACTGTTTTTT. Amino acid sequence: CASSLNARVVSEKLFF.

In the case of this clone: Other DNA sequences from this sample encode an identical CDR3 as well. The chain carries TRBV5-1 and TRBJ2-1; TRBD2 agrees at 8 bases. The J segment lost 0 bases and the V segment lost 3 bases, leaving 2 bases of the junction unmatched. Germline CDR1 reads SGHRS; CDR2 reads YFSETQ. The CDR3 spans 15 residues. The CDR3, as DNA: TGCGCCAGCAGCTCTAGCGGGTCCTCCTACAATGAGCAGTTCTTC. Translation gives CASSSSGSSYNEQFF. The full variable domain, completed using reference TRBV5-1 and TRBJ2-1, is KAGVTQTPRYLIKTRGQQVTLSCSPISGHRSVSWYQQTPGQGLQFLFEYFSETQRNKGNFPGRFSGRQFSNSRSEMNVSTLELGDSALYLCASSSSGSSYNEQFFGPGTRLTVL.

The V and J genes are TRBV6-4 and TRBJ1-2; the match to TRBD1 covers 7 bases. Germline V gene data show CDR1 as MRHNA and CDR2 as SNTAGT. The CDR3 contains 13 residues. J gave up 14 bases and V 2 bases, and 11 bases lay outside the gene matches. DNA of the CDR3: TGTGCCAGCAGTGACCAGACAGGGACTCAAAAAACCTTC. Amino acids: CASSDQTGTQKTF.

V is TRBV15 and J is TRBJ1-1; 7 nucleotides align to TRBD1. In germline, CDR1 is LNHNV, CDR2 YYDKDF (reference sequence). This CDR3 has 15 residues. V shed 0 bases and J 4 bases; nucleotides not matched to a gene: 5. CDR3 DNA: TGTGCCACCAGCAGAGATGGACAGGAGACCACTGAAGCTTTCTTT. Protein product: CATSRDGQETTEAFF.

The chain employs TRBV5-1 and TRBJ1-1; a weak D match, TRBD1 (5 bases). CDR1 and CDR2 (germline): SGHRS, YFSETQ. The V and J ends lost 4 bases and 3 bases respectively, with 16 bases between them. The CDR3 is made up of 15 amino acids. The CDR3 coding sequence is TGCGCCAGCAGCGGCGGGACTTACAGACACACTGAAGCTTTCTTT. The encoded protein is CASSGGTYRHTEAFF.

The CDR3 nucleotides read TGCGCCAGCAGCTCTGGACAGGGCCCGAACACTGAAGCTTTCTTT. Amino acid sequence: CASSSGQGPNTEAFF. The chain joins TRBV5-1 to TRBJ1-1; 8 bases match TRBD1. Germline V gene lookup returns CDR1 SGHRS and CDR2 YFSETQ. There are 15 residues in the CDR3. V trimming: 3 bases; J trimming: 1 base; junction bases outside the gene matches: 5. The full variable domain, completed using reference TRBV5-1 and TRBJ1-1, is KAGVTQTPRYLIKTRGQQVTLSCSPISGHRSVSWYQQTPGQGLQFLFEYFSETQRNKGNFPGRFSGRQFSNSRSEMNVSTLELGDSALYLCASSSGQGPNTEAFFGQGTRLTVV.

The J gene is TRBJ1-3, the V gene TRBV14; TRBD1 is a possible D gene (5 bases). The CDR3 is made up of 15 amino acids. Germline V gene sequence: CDR1 SGHDN, CDR2 FVKESK. Trimming removed 1 base from V and 4 bases from J, with 11 bases in between. CDR3 loop: CASSQASRVGNTIYF. CDR3 nucleotides: TGTGCCAGCAGCCAAGCGAGCAGGGTCGGAAACACCATATATTTT. The full variable domain, completed using reference TRBV14 and TRBJ1-3, is EAGVTQFPSHSVIEKGQTVTLRCDPISGHDNLYWYRRVMGKEIKFLLHFVKESKQDESGMPNNRFLAERTGGTYSTLKVQPAELEDSGVYFCASSQASRVGNTIYFGEGSWLTVV.

V and J are TRBV5-1 and TRBJ2-3, with a weak D call TRBD1 (6 bases). The V gene's germline CDR1 is SGHRS and CDR2 YFSETQ. CDR3 length equals 17 residues. Between the trimmed V and J ends, which lost 0 bases and 4 bases, there was a span of 18 bases. The CDR3 spells CASSLALGRGGADTQYF. CDR3 DNA: TGCGCCAGCAGCTTGGCCCTAGGCAGGGGTGGGGCAGATACGCAGTATTTT.

The chain couples TRBV3-1 (or the pseudogene TRBV3-2) to TRBJ2-5, with D perhaps assigned TRBD1 or TRBD2 (6 bases each). Germline loops: CDR1 LGHDT, CDR2 YNNKEL (reference sequence). Trimming took 4 bases from V and 5 from J, leaving 14 bases between them. The CDR3 runs 14 residues. CDR3 sequence: CASSRPQGRETQYF. In nucleotides, the CDR3 is TGTGCCAGCAGCCGTCCCCAGGGGAGGGAGACCCAGTACTTC.

This clone was seen a handful of times. This chain joins TRBV19 and TRBJ1-1, with D uncertain. Germline CDR1 is LNHDA and CDR2 is SQIVND (reference sequence). The V gene lost 9 bases and the J gene lost 4 bases, with 15 bases spanning the gap. The CDR3 is made up of 13 amino acids. CDR3 DNA: TGTGCCAGCACCGAAGGGTGGGGCACTGAAGCTTTCTTT. It codes for CASTEGWGTEAFF.

CDR3: CASSPRLQGATGELFF. Here the CDR3 DNA reads TGTGCCAGCTCACCACGCCTCCAGGGGGCAACCGGGGAGCTGTTTTTT. This chain connects TRBV18 to TRBJ2-2; 8 nucleotides agree with TRBD1. Germline CDR1 is KGHSH and CDR2 is LQKENI. V dropped 1 base and J dropped 5; count of bases not matched to a gene: 6. The CDR3 sequence is 16 residues long.

This clone turned up a few times. The chain has TRBV5-3 and TRBJ1-6; 10 nucleotides match TRBD1. TRBV5-3 is noted as an ORF with a role that remains uncertain. The CDR3 runs 15 residues. V dropped 4 bases and J dropped 13; count of bases not matched to a gene: 11. This CDR3 reads CARSQDRGFPSPLHF. The DNA of the CDR3 is TGTGCCAGAAGCCAGGACAGGGGGTTTCCTTCGCCCCTCCACTTT.

The chain couples TRBV7-2 to TRBJ2-1; D might be TRBD1 (6 bases). This CDR3 has 14 residues. Trimming pared 1 base from V and 7 bases from J, leaving 11 bases between. Germline V gives CDR1 SGHTA, CDR2 FQGNSA. The CDR3 nucleotides read TGTGCCAGCAGCTTAGACAGGGTCCCGAATGAGCAGTTCTTC. Translated, it gives CASSLDRVPNEQFF.

The chain's CDR3 is CASSQGYEQFF. The DNA of the CDR3 is TGTGCCAGCAGCCAAGGCTATGAGCAGTTCTTC. The V and J genes are TRBV3-1 (or the pseudogene TRBV3-2) and TRBJ2-1, with unresolved D. CDR1 and CDR2 (germline): LGHDT, YNNKEL (reference sequence). Deletions cut 1 base from V and 8 bases from J, with 3 bases between. The CDR3 spans 11 residues.

This clone was detected only once. V is TRBV3-1 (or the pseudogene TRBV3-2) and J is TRBJ1-2; unclear D gene. CDR3 size: 13 residues. Between the trimmed V and J ends, which lost 4 bases and 8 bases, there was a span of 14 bases. The V gene's germline CDR1 is LGHDT and CDR2 YNNKEL (reference sequence). CDR3 nucleotide sequence: TGTGCCAGCAGCCCCTGGACGGATTCGGGCTACACCTTC. Its translation: CASSPWTDSGYTF.

The chain joins TRBV12-3 or TRBV12-4 to TRBJ2-7; 7 bases agree with TRBD1. The junction had 4 bases not matched to a gene; V was cut back by 5 bases and J by 3 bases. The CDR3 has 13 residues. The CDR3 DNA reads TGTGCCAGCAGTCCCGGGACAGACTACGAGCAGTACGTC. Translation gives CASSPGTDYEQYV.

In DNA, the CDR3 is TGTGCCAGCAGTAGGCAGCGAAACACCGGGGAGCTGTTTTTT. It codes for CASSRQRNTGELFF. The V call is TRBV2, the J call TRBJ2-2; D is unclear. Germline V gene lookup returns CDR1 SNHLY and CDR2 FYNNEI. CDR3 length equals 14 residues. Trimming stripped 5 bases from V and 2 bases from J, with 9 bases between.

The chain is built from TRBV21-1 and TRBJ1-1. TRBV21-1 is a recognized pseudogene. CDR3 length: 11 amino acids. The CDR3 nucleotides read TGTGCCACCTCACGGAACACTGAAGCTTTCTTT. This gives the protein CATSRNTEAFF.

This clone came up once. The genes are TRBV19 and TRBJ1-1; D is uncertain. Germline CDR1 is LNHDA and CDR2 is SQIVND (reference sequence). V was pared by 1 base and J by 4 bases, with 10 bases between. This CDR3 region has 14 residues. This chain's CDR3 is CASSIGYLGTEAFF. CDR3 DNA: TGTGCCAGTAGTATAGGATACCTGGGCACTGAAGCTTTCTTT.

This chain uses TRBV5-4 with TRBJ1-3; D remains unclear. Germline values: CDR1 SGHNT, CDR2 YYREEE (reference sequence). The length of the CDR3 is 14 residues. V lost 2 bases and J lost 6, with 12 bases in between. This CDR3 reads CASSLSGVQNTIYF. The DNA of the CDR3 is TGTGCCAGCAGCTTATCCGGGGTTCAAAACACCATATATTTT.

The table lists this clone with a few counts. This chain joins TRBV4-3 and TRBJ2-1; D call uncertain. Trimming removed 0 bases at V and 6 bases at J, with 12 bases between. CDR3 length equals 15 residues. CDR1 is LGHNA and CDR2 is YSLEER in the germline V gene. CDR3 amino acids: CASSQELTTGNEQFF. The CDR3 nucleotides are TGCGCCAGCAGCCAAGAATTGACAACGGGCAATGAGCAGTTCTTC.

This clone occurred once. This chain joins TRBV4-1 and TRBJ2-5, with 12 positions matching TRBD2. After removal of 1 base from V and 5 bases from J, the junction contained 8 bases not matched to a gene. The CDR3 covers 17 residues. Per the germline V gene, CDR1 is MGHRA and CDR2 is YSYEKL. The CDR3 region is CASSQATSGGAGETQYF. The CDR3 nucleotides are TGCGCCAGCAGCCAAGCGACTAGCGGGGGTGCGGGTGAGACCCAGTACTTC.

The chain uses TRBV5-3 and TRBJ2-2; 10 bases are shared with TRBD2. TRBV5-3 is an ORF; its function is uncertain. The trim removed 4 bases at V and 3 bases at J, leaving 9 bases unmatched. This CDR3 comprises 17 residues. DNA of the CDR3: TGTGCCAGAAGCATACCTATAGCGGGGGGTGACACCGGGGAGCTGTTTTTT. Translating it yields CARSIPIAGGDTGELFF.

The chain is built from TRBV28 and TRBJ1-1; maybe TRBD1 (5 bases). There are 13 residues in the CDR3. Germline CDR1 reads MDHEN; CDR2 reads SYDVKM. With 4 bases removed from V and 10 bases from J, the gap between germline ends came to 16 bases. CDR3 DNA: TGTGCCAGCAGTTCCTCCTCGGTCGGGGGAGCTTTCTTT. It codes for CASSSSSVGGAFF.

V usage is TRBV3-1 (or the pseudogene TRBV3-2) and J usage is TRBJ1-6, with D possibly matching TRBD1 (6 bases). CDR1 is LGHDT and CDR2 is YNNKEL in the germline V gene (reference sequence). There are 19 residues in the CDR3. Trimming took off 0 bases at V and 2 bases at J, with 17 bases between the two ends. CDR3 sequence (DNA): TGTGCCAGCAGCCAAGATCCCCCGGCAGGGGTCACCTATAATTCACCCCTCCACTTT. Encoded protein: CASSQDPPAGVTYNSPLHF.

This chain links TRBV7-3 with TRBJ2-1; TRBD2 matches 14 bases. The CDR3 runs to 16 residues. Looked up from germline, CDR1 is SGHTA and CDR2 is FQGTGA. The V segment lost 2 bases and the J segment 7 bases; nucleotides outside the gene matches: 4. This chain's CDR3 is CASSLVGTSGRNEQFF. CDR3 nucleotide sequence: TGTGCCAGCAGCTTAGTTGGGACTAGCGGGAGAAATGAGCAGTTCTTC.

The chain joins TRBV6-5 to TRBJ1-6; 8 nucleotides match TRBD1. V gave up 5 bases and J gave up 8 bases; unmatched junction bases: 8. The CDR3 spans 15 residues. Germline CDR1 is MNHEY and CDR2 is SVGAGI. The DNA of the CDR3 is TGTGCCAGCAGTCCCTACGGACAGGGTGATTCACCCCTCCACTTT. It encodes CASSPYGQGDSPLHF.

As regards this clone: Other DNA sequences in this sample translate to the same CDR3. Here the CDR3 reads CASSVVGSGELFF. The CDR3 nucleotides are TGTGCCAGCAGCGTAGTTGGTTCCGGGGAGCTGTTTTTT. The chain uses TRBV9 and TRBJ2-2, with D unresolved. The CDR3 is made up of 13 amino acids. V lost 0 bases and J lost 6, with 6 bases in between. Germline V gene sequence: CDR1 SGDLS, CDR2 YYNGEE.